Given below is one T cell receptor beta chain in context. No antigen is known for it. CDR1 is SGHDT, CDR2 YYEEEE, per germline. The CDR3 is 15 residues long. V was shortened by 0 bases and J by 0 bases, with 7 bases between the two germline ends. The data stem from a study of cytomegalovirus exposure and HLA in healthy donors. PCR used 60 Vbeta primers and 13 Jbeta primers. The table came from immunoSEQ multiplex PCR; TCRdb's copy has only in-frame clones and leaves some out. The sample consists of some 180,000 clones, roughly 90% of them appearing once. Findings of the study overall: Researchers had no immune exposure information except CMV serostatus available. The study reported that TCR beta sequences accurately predicted HLA-A and HLA-B alleles in most subjects.

This receptor was taken from a girl under two years old in good health and CMV-seronegative. The sequenced sample was PBMCs. The chain uses TRBV5-6 and TRBJ2-1; no definite D call. The CDR3 protein is CASSLGGSSYNEQFF. DNA of the CDR3: TGTGCCAGCAGCTTGGGCGGTAGCTCCTACAATGAGCAGTTCTTC.